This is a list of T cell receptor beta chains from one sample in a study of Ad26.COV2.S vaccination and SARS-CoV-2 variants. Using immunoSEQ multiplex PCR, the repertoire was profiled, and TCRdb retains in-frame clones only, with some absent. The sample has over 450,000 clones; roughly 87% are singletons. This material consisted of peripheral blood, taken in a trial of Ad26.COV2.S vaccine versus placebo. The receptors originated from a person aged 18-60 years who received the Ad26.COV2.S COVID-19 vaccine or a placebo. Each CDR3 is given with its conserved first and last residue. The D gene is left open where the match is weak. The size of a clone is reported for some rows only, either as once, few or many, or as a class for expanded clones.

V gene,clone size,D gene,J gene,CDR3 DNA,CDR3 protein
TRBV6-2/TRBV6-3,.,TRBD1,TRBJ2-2,TGTGCCAGCAGTTACGCAGGGGGGAACACCGGGGAGCTGTTTTTT,CASSYAGGNTGELFF
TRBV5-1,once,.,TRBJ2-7,TGCGCCAGCAGCTTGGAAGGGATCGAGCAGTACTTC,CASSLEGIEQYF
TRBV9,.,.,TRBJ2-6,TGTGCCAGCAGCCTGCTCGGGTCTGGGGCCAACGTCCTGACTTTC,CASSLLGSGANVLTF
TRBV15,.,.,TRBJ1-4,TGTGCCACCAGCAGAGATCTGTACCCGTCTTCGAGGGGGGAAAAACTGTTTTTT,CATSRDLYPSSRGEKLFF
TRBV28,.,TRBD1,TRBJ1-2,TGTGCCAGCAGTCCGGACAGGATCTATAACTATGGCTACACCTTC,CASSPDRIYNYGYTF
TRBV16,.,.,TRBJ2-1,TGTGCCAGCAGCCAATCATTGGTCCTCTCCTACAATGAGCAGTTCTTC,CASSQSLVLSYNEQFF
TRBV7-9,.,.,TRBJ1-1,TGTGCCAGCAGCTTAGGGACCTTGGCCACTGAAGCTTTCTTT,CASSLGTLATEAFF
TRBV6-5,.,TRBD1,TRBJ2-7,TGTGCCAGCAAGCTCCAGGGACAGATCTCCTACGAGCAGTACTTC,CASKLQGQISYEQYF
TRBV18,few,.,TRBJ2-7,TGTGCCAGCTCTACGGCCGGGACCAACGAGCAGTACTTC,CASSTAGTNEQYF
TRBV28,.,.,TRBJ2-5,TGTGCCAGCAGTTTATACACGACAGGATACGGGGAGACCCAGTACTTC,CASSLYTTGYGETQYF
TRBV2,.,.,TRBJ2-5,TGTGCCAGCAAGCCTGAGCAAGAGACCCAGTACTTC,CASKPEQETQYF
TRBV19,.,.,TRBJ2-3,TGTGCCAGTAGTATCCAAACAGGGTTCCGTACGCAGTATTTT,CASSIQTGFRTQYF
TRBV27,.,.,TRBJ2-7,TGTGCCAGCAGTTTCACTAGGGTGGACGAGCAGTACTTC,CASSFTRVDEQYF
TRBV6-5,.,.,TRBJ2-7,TGTGCCAGCAGTTACTCTGGGACAATCTACGAGCAGTACTTC,CASSYSGTIYEQYF
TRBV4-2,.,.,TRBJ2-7,TGTGCCAGCAGCCAAGATGTGGTCGGGGCCCTCTCCTACGAGCAGTACTTC,CASSQDVVGALSYEQYF
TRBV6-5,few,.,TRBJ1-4,TGTGCCAGCAGTTACACAGGGTTTAGGAATGAAAAACTGTTTTTT,CASSYTGFRNEKLFF
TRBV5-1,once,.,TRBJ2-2,TGCGCCAGCGTCCGGGACTTGAACACCGGGGAGCTGTTTTTT,CASVRDLNTGELFF
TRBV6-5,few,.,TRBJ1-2,TGTGCCAGCAGTTACGCGGGCGCGAAAGCTGGCTACACCTTC,CASSYAGAKAGYTF
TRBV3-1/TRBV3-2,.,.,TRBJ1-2,TGTGCCAGCAGCCCGGGGGGGGGCAGCTACTATGGCTACACCTTC,CASSPGGGSYYGYTF
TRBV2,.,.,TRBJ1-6,TGTGCCAGCAGTGCCGAACACGGGCGGGATTCACCCCTCCACTTT,CASSAEHGRDSPLHF
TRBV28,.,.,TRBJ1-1,TGTGCCAGCAGTCAAGGACAGCGTGAAGCTTTCTTT,CASSQGQREAFF
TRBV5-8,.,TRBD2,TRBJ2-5,TGTGCCAGCGCTAAGGTCCCCACTAGCGGGGGGGGTGCTTTCCAAGAGACCCAGTACTTC,CASAKVPTSGGGAFQETQYF
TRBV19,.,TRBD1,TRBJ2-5,TGTGCCAGTAGTATATACGACAGGGTTGAGACCCAGTACTTC,CASSIYDRVETQYF
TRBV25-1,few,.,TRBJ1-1,TGTGCCAGCAGCGACACAGACTACACTGAAGCTTTCTTT,CASSDTDYTEAFF
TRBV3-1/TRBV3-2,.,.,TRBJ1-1,TGTGCCAGCAGCCAGGACGGGGGAACTGAAGCTTTCTTT,CASSQDGGTEAFF
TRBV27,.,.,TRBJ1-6,TGTGCCAGCAGTGGGGGGCAGCCTAGGAGGCCTAATTCACCCCTCCACTTT,CASSGGQPRRPNSPLHF
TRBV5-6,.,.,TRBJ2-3,TGTGCCAGCAGCTTGAATCAGGTCAATCAGCCCCAGTATTTT,CASSLNQVNQPQYF
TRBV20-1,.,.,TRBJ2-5,TGCAGTGCTAGAGAACAAGAGACCCAGTACTTC,CSAREQETQYF
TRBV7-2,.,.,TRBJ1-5,TGTGCCAGCAGCTTAGAATGGGGGTCCCGCAATCAGCCCCAGCATTTT,CASSLEWGSRNQPQHF
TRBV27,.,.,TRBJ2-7,TGTGCCAGCAGTTTACTAACAGCTAACTCCTACGAGCAGTACTTC,CASSLLTANSYEQYF
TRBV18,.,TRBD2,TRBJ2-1,TGTGCCAGCTCACCACCATCTTTTCCGACTAGCGGGAGAAATGAGCAGTTCTTC,CASSPPSFPTSGRNEQFF
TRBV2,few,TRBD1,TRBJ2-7,TGTGCCAGCAAACCCCAACGACAGGGCTCATCCGAGCAGTACTTC,CASKPQRQGSSEQYF
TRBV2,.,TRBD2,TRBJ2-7,TGTGCCAGCAGTGTTAGCGGGGGGACCGCCATAGGGTACGAGCAGTACTTC,CASSVSGGTAIGYEQYF
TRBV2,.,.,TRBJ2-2,TGTGCCAGCAGAGCCACAGGGAGAACCGGGGAGCTGTTTTTT,CASRATGRTGELFF
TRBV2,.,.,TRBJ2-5,TGTGCCAGCAGATCGATAGGGGACCAAGAGACCCAGTACTTC,CASRSIGDQETQYF